A single sample is the source of the 28 T cell receptor beta chains below, sequenced in a study of T cell changes during pregnancy in multiple sclerosis. Clones were read by immunoSEQ multiplex PCR, and TCRdb kept only the in-frame ones, dropping some. The sample holds around 70,000 clones, just under 95% seen once. Here the sequenced sample was peripheral blood, taken after pregnancy. Receptors were obtained from a female donor in good health, enrolled as a control in a pregnancy study.

The V and J genes are TRBV10-2 and TRBJ2-7; 9 nucleotides line up with TRBD1. The CDR3 is 13 amino acids. The V segment lost 7 bases and the J segment 5 bases; nucleotides outside the gene matches: 6. The germline gives CDR1 WSHSY, CDR2 SAAADI. This chain's CDR3 is CASIGQGSNEQYF. The CDR3 region has the DNA TGCGCCAGCATAGGACAGGGGTCCAACGAGCAGTACTTC.

The chain has TRBV15 and TRBJ2-2; 10 bases line up with TRBD1. This CDR3 contains 15 residues. The germline gives CDR1 LNHNV, CDR2 YYDKDF (reference sequence). V lost 4 bases, J lost 5 bases, and 4 bases stayed unmatched. The CDR3 sequence is CATSTDRGQTGELFF. CDR3 nucleotide sequence: TGTGCCACCAGCACCGACAGGGGGCAGACCGGGGAGCTGTTTTTT. The full variable domain, with the rest looked up from reference TRBV15 and TRBJ2-2, is DAMVIQNPRYQVTQFGKPVTLSCSQTLNHNVMYWYQQKSSQAPKLLFHYYDKDFNNEADTPDNFQSRRPNTSFCFLDIRSPGLGDTAMYLCATSTDRGQTGELFFGEGSRLTVL.

The chain has TRBV28 and TRBJ1-4; D is unresolved. Germline CDR1 MDHEN, CDR2 SYDVKM. This CDR3 is built from 16 residues. V dropped 4 bases and J dropped 0 bases, with 12 bases sitting between them. The CDR3 loop reads CASSSPTGATNEKLFF. CDR3 coding DNA: TGTGCCAGCAGTTCCCCAACCGGAGCAACTAATGAAAAACTGTTTTTT. The full variable domain, completed using reference TRBV28 and TRBJ1-4, is DVKVTQSSRYLVKRTGEKVFLECVQDMDHENMFWYRQDPGLGLRLIYFSYDVKMKEKGDIPEGYSVSREKKERFSLILESASTNQTSMYLCASSSPTGATNEKLFFGSGTQLSVL.

This rearrangement joins TRBV6-6 to TRBJ1-5; TRBD1 is a possible D gene (5 bases). The CDR3 runs 14 residues. The germline V gene encodes CDR1 MNHNY and CDR2 SVGAGI (reference sequence). The V gene lost 6 bases and the J gene lost 3 bases, with 12 bases spanning the gap. CDR3 DNA sequence: TGTGCCAGCAGGATAGACAGCCTCAATCAGCCCCAGCATTTT. Amino acids: CASRIDSLNQPQHF.

The CDR3 coding sequence is TGCAGCGTTGAACCGGACAGTGGGGTGTATTTT. This encodes CSVEPDSGVYF. The chain uses TRBV29-1 and TRBJ2-3, with a weak D call TRBD1 (6 bases). The CDR3 is 11 residues long. The V end was cut by 2 bases, the J end by 14 bases, with 14 bases between. Germline assignment: CDR1 SQVTM and CDR2 ANQGSEA.

This chain connects TRBV5-1 to TRBJ2-1; possible D gene TRBD1, 5 bases. The CDR3 has 16 amino acids. V shed 3 bases and J shed 3 bases, with 16 bases lying between them. Germline CDR1 and CDR2: SGHRS and YFSETQ. CDR3 residues: CASSSEIRTGYNEQFF. The DNA for the CDR3 is TGCGCCAGCAGCTCAGAAATTAGAACAGGCTACAATGAGCAGTTCTTC.

J is TRBJ2-1 and V is TRBV4-1; weak D call: TRBD2 (5 bases). The germline V gene has CDR1 MGHRA and CDR2 YSYEKL. V gave up 4 bases and J gave up 8 bases, with 9 bases separating them. The CDR3 spans 12 residues. This chain's CDR3 is CASSLPGDEQFF. CDR3 DNA sequence: TGCGCCAGCAGCCTCCCCGGGGATGAGCAGTTCTTC.

This chain joins TRBV29-1 and TRBJ1-1; maybe TRBD1 (5 bases). The V gene lost 6 bases and the J gene lost 1 base, with 9 bases spanning the gap. Germline V gene sequence: CDR1 SQVTM, CDR2 ANQGSEA. This CDR3 comprises 12 residues. CDR3 nucleotides: TGCAGCGTCTTGGGGGGGAACACTGAAGCTTTCTTT. Translation: CSVLGGNTEAFF.

J is TRBJ2-2 and V is TRBV7-2; 7 positions agree with TRBD1. Germline V gives CDR1 SGHTA, CDR2 FQGNSA. This CDR3 has 17 amino acids. V was pared by 1 base and J by 2 bases, with 7 bases of the junction left unmatched. The CDR3 region is CASSLEGAGANTGELFF. The DNA of the CDR3 is TGTGCCAGCAGCTTAGAGGGGGCAGGAGCCAACACCGGGGAGCTGTTTTTT. The complete variable domain, with remaining parts taken from reference TRBV7-2 and TRBJ2-2, reads GAGVSQSPSNKVTEKGKDVELRCDPISGHTALYWYRQSLGQGLEFLIYFQGNSAPDKSGLPSDRFSAERTGGSVSTLTIQRTQQEDSAVYLCASSLEGAGANTGELFFGEGSRLTVL.

The genes are TRBV7-2 and TRBJ1-2; D gene unclear. The V gene lost 2 bases and the J gene lost 8 bases, with 15 bases spanning the gap. The CDR3 has 14 residues. Germline CDR1 SGHTA, CDR2 FQGNSA. The CDR3 nucleotides are TGTGCCAGCAGCTTACAGGCCTTTACCAGGGGCTACACCTTC. Translating gives CASSLQAFTRGYTF. Filled out from reference TRBV7-2 and TRBJ1-2, the complete variable domain reads GAGVSQSPSNKVTEKGKDVELRCDPISGHTALYWYRQSLGQGLEFLIYFQGNSAPDKSGLPSDRFSAERTGGSVSTLTIQRTQQEDSAVYLCASSLQAFTRGYTFGSGTRLTVV.

A few counts support this clone. The chain uses TRBV6-4 and TRBJ1-1; a weak D match, TRBD1 (5 bases). The CDR3 runs to 12 residues. Trimming cost V 8 bases and J 8 bases, with 15 bases left between them. Germline V gene sequence: CDR1 MRHNA, CDR2 SNTAGT. In DNA form, the CDR3 reads TGTGCCAGCTCCAACGGGGGGAGCGAAGCTTTCTTT. Protein: CASSNGGSEAFF.

This chain uses TRBV7-2 with TRBJ2-5; a weak D match, TRBD1 (6 bases). CDR1 is SGHTA and CDR2 is FQGNSA in the germline V gene. Trimming took 4 bases from V and 2 from J, leaving 14 bases between them. The length of the CDR3 is 15 residues. Here the CDR3 DNA reads TGTGCCAGCAGCTCCGCTGGACAGAGACAAGAGACCCAGTACTTC. Residues: CASSSAGQRQETQYF. Drawing the rest from reference TRBV7-2 and TRBJ2-5, the complete variable domain is GAGVSQSPSNKVTEKGKDVELRCDPISGHTALYWYRQSLGQGLEFLIYFQGNSAPDKSGLPSDRFSAERTGGSVSTLTIQRTQQEDSAVYLCASSSAGQRQETQYFGPGTRLLVL.

The rearrangement uses TRBV7-2 and TRBJ1-4, with a weak D call TRBD1 (6 bases). The CDR3 covers 15 residues. The V end lost 5 bases, the J end lost 5 bases, and 15 bases lay between the germline ends. CDR1 and CDR2 (germline): SGHTA, FQGNSA. The DNA for the CDR3 is TGTGCCAGCAGCACGGACAGCGGATCGAATGAAAAACTGTTTTTT. Its translation: CASSTDSGSNEKLFF. Together with reference TRBV7-2 and TRBJ1-4, the CDR3 gives the full variable domain: GAGVSQSPSNKVTEKGKDVELRCDPISGHTALYWYRQSLGQGLEFLIYFQGNSAPDKSGLPSDRFSAERTGGSVSTLTIQRTQQEDSAVYLCASSTDSGSNEKLFFGSGTQLSVL.

The gene calls are TRBV2 and TRBJ2-5, with 7 bases matching TRBD2. The trim removed 7 bases at V and 5 bases at J, leaving 7 bases unmatched. The CDR3 runs to 13 residues. The germline V gene has CDR1 SNHLY and CDR2 FYNNEI. Here the CDR3 reads CASKKSGGETQYF. The CDR3 nucleotides read TGTGCCAGCAAGAAGTCGGGGGGTGAGACCCAGTACTTC.

The chain couples TRBV5-4 to TRBJ1-3; D not certain. Trimming removed 0 bases at V and 0 bases at J, with 4 bases between. The germline gives CDR1 SGHNT, CDR2 YYREEE (reference sequence). The CDR3 runs to 14 residues. DNA for the CDR3: TGTGCCAGCAGCTTGGCAGGCTCTGGAAACACCATATATTTT. Protein sequence: CASSLAGSGNTIYF.

This clone was picked up one time. The rearrangement joins TRBV4-3 to TRBJ2-2, with D possibly TRBD2 on 5 matching bases. The CDR3 length is 15 residues. V was trimmed by 2 bases and J by 1 base, leaving 8 bases between them. Germline V CDR1 and CDR2: LGHNA, YSLEER. This CDR3 is CASSQFSENTGELFF. The CDR3, as DNA: TGCGCCAGCAGCCAATTTAGCGAGAACACCGGGGAGCTGTTTTTT.

The chain employs TRBV12-5 and TRBJ2-1, with 8 positions matching TRBD1. With V trimmed by 2 bases and J by 5 bases, 5 bases remained unmatched. Germline CDR1 reads LGHNT; CDR2 reads FRNRAP. This CDR3 contains 15 residues. CDR3 loop: CASGLSGGAHNEQFF. The CDR3 region has the DNA TGTGCTAGTGGTTTGTCAGGGGGCGCCCACAATGAGCAGTTCTTC.

The CDR3 coding sequence is TGTGCCTGGAGTGTCTCGGGGTCTAGCGGGAGTTTTCCTTCCTACAATGAGCAGTTCTTC. It encodes CAWSVSGSSGSFPSYNEQFF. The chain carries TRBV30 and TRBJ2-1, with TRBD2 matching 10 bases. This CDR3 has 20 amino acids. Germline V gene sequence: CDR1 GTSNPN, CDR2 SVGIG (reference sequence). Unmatched junction bases numbered 15, after V lost 0 bases and J lost 1 base.

V gene TRBV9 combines with J gene TRBJ2-1, with 9 bases lining up with TRBD2. The CDR3 is 15 residues long. V trimming: 3 bases; J trimming: 6 bases; junction bases outside the gene matches: 7. The germline CDR1 and CDR2 sequences are SGDLS and YYNGEE. The CDR3 sequence is CASSGSGLAGNEQFF. Written as DNA, the CDR3 is TGTGCCAGCAGCGGGTCGGGACTAGCAGGCAATGAGCAGTTCTTC.

This chain links TRBV7-3 with TRBJ2-1; 9 bases map to TRBD2. The J segment lost 0 bases and the V segment lost 2 bases, leaving 8 bases of the junction unmatched. Germline V gene lookup returns CDR1 SGHTA and CDR2 FQGTGA. The CDR3 is made up of 18 amino acids. CDR3 residues: CASSLGTSSLSSYNEQFF. The CDR3 nucleotides read TGTGCCAGCAGCTTAGGGACTAGCTCATTAAGCTCCTACAATGAGCAGTTCTTC.

The chain's CDR3 is CATSALSGNEKLFF. CDR3 coding DNA: TGTGCCACCAGCGCTCTCTCCGGTAATGAAAAACTGTTTTTT. The chain joins TRBV15 to TRBJ1-4, with D hard to call. Germline lookup yields CDR1 LNHNV and CDR2 YYDKDF (reference sequence). The V gene lost 5 bases and the J gene lost 4 bases, with 11 bases spanning the gap. This CDR3 has 14 residues.

The V call is TRBV7-9, the J call TRBJ1-5; no clear D gene. Germline CDR1 reads SEHNR; CDR2 reads FQNEAQ (reference sequence). The CDR3 loop spans 16 amino acids. Between the trimmed V and J ends, which lost 0 bases and 2 bases, there was a span of 11 bases. CDR3 nucleotides: TGTGCCAGCAGCTTAGCGTTCGGGGAACGCAATCAGCCCCAGCATTTT. It translates to CASSLAFGERNQPQHF.

The chain employs TRBV27 and TRBJ1-5, with 9 bases matching TRBD1. Unmatched junction bases numbered 4, after V lost 6 bases and J lost 7 bases. From germline, CDR1 is MNHEY and CDR2 SMNVEV (reference sequence). The CDR3 is 13 amino acids. CDR3 DNA sequence: TGTGCCAGCAGACAGGGGGCAAGGCAGCCCCAGCATTTT. This encodes CASRQGARQPQHF.

J is TRBJ2-2 and V is TRBV15; 9 bases are shared with TRBD1. The CDR3 consists of 16 residues. The junction had 3 bases not matched to a gene; V was cut back by 3 bases and J by 1 base. CDR1 is LNHNV and CDR2 is YYDKDF in the germline V gene (reference sequence). The CDR3 DNA reads TGTGCCACCAGCAGCCCGGGACAGGGGAACACCGGGGAGCTGTTTTTT. Protein: CATSSPGQGNTGELFF.

V gene TRBV28 combines with J gene TRBJ1-4; TRBD1 agrees at 7 bases. This CDR3 contains 13 residues. V lost 8 bases and J lost 4; bases outside the gene matches: 4. CDR1 and CDR2 (germline): MDHEN, SYDVKM. The CDR3: CASGDSVNEKLFF. CDR3 coding DNA: TGTGCCAGCGGGGACAGCGTTAATGAAAAACTGTTTTTT.

The V call is TRBV6-5, the J call TRBJ2-7; 9 bases agree with TRBD2. The CDR3 runs 15 residues. J lost 3 bases, V lost 6 bases, and 9 bases had no gene match. Per the germline V gene, CDR1 is MNHEY and CDR2 is SVGAGI. CDR3 in amino acids: CASSPRAAGGYEQYF. The CDR3 DNA is TGTGCCAGCAGCCCTAGGGCAGCGGGGGGCTACGAGCAGTACTTC.

This chain uses TRBV5-1 with TRBJ2-1; 10 nucleotides align to TRBD1. CDR1 is SGHRS and CDR2 is YFSETQ in the germline V gene. The CDR3 spans 17 residues. V lost 3 bases, J lost 6 bases, and 12 bases stayed unmatched. CDR3: CASSWGQGRLTFNEQFF. The CDR3, as DNA: TGCGCCAGCAGCTGGGGACAGGGGAGGTTGACCTTCAATGAGCAGTTCTTC.

The genes are TRBV7-9 and TRBJ2-7, with D possibly being TRBD1 (5 bases). CDR1 and CDR2 (germline): SEHNR, FQNEAQ (reference sequence). V shed 0 bases and J shed 6 bases, with 12 bases lying between them. The CDR3 is 14 amino acids. CDR3 nucleotides: TGTGCCAGCAGCTTAGCGTTGATGGGGCGCGAGCAGTACTTC. Protein sequence: CASSLALMGREQYF.